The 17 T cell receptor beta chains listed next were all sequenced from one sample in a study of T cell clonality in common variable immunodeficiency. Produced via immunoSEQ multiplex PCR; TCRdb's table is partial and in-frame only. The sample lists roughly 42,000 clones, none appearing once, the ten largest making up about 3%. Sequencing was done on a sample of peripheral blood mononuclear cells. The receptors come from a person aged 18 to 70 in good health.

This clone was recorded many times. The DNA read from the CDR3 is TGTGCCAGCAGCGTCGACAGGGGTGAGACC. Translation: CASSVDRGET. The entire CDR3 reads CASSVDRGETQYF. The chain carries TRBV5-6 and TRBJ2-5; 8 bases match TRBD1. The read halts 3 residues ahead of the CDR3 end, with the missing end drawn from the germline J gene. The ends lost 4 bases at V and 5 bases at J; junction bases unmatched: 4. The CDR3 sequence is 13 residues long. The germline CDR1 and CDR2 sequences are SGHDT and YYEEEE. The full variable domain, in which reference TRBV5-6 and TRBJ2-5 provide the parts outside the CDR3, is DAGVTQSPTHLIKTRGQQVTLRCSPKSGHDTVSWYQQALGQGPQFIFQYYEEEERQRGNFPDRFSGHQFPNYSSELNVNALLLGDSALYLCASSVDRGETQYFGPGTRLLVL.

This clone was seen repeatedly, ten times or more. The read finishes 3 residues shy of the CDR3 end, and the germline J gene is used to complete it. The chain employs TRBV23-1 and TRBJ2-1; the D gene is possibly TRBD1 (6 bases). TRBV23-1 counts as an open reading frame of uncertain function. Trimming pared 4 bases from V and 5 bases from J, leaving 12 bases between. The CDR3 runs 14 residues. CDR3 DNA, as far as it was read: TGCGCCAGCAGTCGCCCGTACAGGGACAATGAG. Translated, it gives CASSRPYRDNE. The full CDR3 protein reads CASSRPYRDNEQFF.

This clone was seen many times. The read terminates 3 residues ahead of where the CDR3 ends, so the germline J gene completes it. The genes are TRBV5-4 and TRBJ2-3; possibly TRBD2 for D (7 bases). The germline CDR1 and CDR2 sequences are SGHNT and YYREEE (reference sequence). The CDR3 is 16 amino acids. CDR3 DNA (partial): TGTGCCAGCAGCTTGGCGAGGGGCGAGGGGGGGGAGACG. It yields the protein CASSLARGEGGET. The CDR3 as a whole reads CASSLARGEGGETQYF.

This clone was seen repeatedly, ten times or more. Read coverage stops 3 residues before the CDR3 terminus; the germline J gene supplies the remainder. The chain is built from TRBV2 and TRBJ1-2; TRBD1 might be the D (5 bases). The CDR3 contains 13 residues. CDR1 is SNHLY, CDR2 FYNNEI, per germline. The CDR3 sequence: CASNSDTAVGYTF. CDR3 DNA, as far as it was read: TGTGCCAGCAACTCGGACACGGCAGTAGGC.

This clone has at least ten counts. CDR3 sequence reads: CASSLSPETGVETQYF. Incomplete CDR3 DNA: TGCGCCAGCAGCCTATCCCCGGAGACAGGGGTGGAGACC. The J gene is TRBJ2-5, the V gene TRBV5-1; 8 bases are shared with TRBD1. The read is 3 residues too short to cover the CDR3 end, so that end is filled in from the germline J gene. The junction had 13 bases not matched to a gene; V was cut back by 4 bases and J by 5 bases. CDR1 is SGHRS and CDR2 is YFSETQ in the germline V gene. The CDR3 spans 16 residues.

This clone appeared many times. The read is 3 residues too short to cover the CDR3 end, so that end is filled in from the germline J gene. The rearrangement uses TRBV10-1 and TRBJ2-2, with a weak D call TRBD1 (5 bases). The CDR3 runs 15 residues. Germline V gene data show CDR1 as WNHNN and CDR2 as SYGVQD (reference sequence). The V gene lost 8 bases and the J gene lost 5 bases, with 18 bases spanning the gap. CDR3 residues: CASLLVDRTTGELFF. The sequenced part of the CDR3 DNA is TGCGCCAGCCTACTCGTCGACAGAACTACCGGGGAG.

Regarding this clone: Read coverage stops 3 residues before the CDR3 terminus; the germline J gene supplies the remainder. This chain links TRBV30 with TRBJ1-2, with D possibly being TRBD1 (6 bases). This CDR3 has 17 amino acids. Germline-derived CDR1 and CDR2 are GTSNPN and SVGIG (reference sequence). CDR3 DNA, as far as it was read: TGTGCCTGGAGTGCAATTTACGGGGGGGCGCAGGGCTACGAC. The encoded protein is CAWSAIYGGAQGYD. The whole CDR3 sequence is CAWSAIYGGAQGYDYTF.

CDR3 in amino acids: CASRPRDRGYSPLFF. Partial CDR3 DNA: TGTGCCAGCAGACCCCGGGACAGGGGCTATTCACCG. This chain connects TRBV7-2 to TRBJ2-2, with 10 bases identical to TRBD1. The missing CDR3 end, 3 residues past where the read stops, is filled in from the germline J gene. There are 15 residues in the CDR3. Germline V gene lookup returns CDR1 SGHTA and CDR2 FQGNSA.

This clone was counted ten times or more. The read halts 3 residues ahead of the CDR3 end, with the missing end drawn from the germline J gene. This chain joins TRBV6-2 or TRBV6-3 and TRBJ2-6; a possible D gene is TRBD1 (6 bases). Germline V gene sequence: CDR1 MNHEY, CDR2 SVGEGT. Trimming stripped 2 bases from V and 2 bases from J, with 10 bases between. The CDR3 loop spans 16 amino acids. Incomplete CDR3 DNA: TGTGCCAGCAGTTACCTCGGGACAACTGGGGCCAACGTC. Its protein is CASSYLGTTGANV. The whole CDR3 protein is CASSYLGTTGANVLTF.

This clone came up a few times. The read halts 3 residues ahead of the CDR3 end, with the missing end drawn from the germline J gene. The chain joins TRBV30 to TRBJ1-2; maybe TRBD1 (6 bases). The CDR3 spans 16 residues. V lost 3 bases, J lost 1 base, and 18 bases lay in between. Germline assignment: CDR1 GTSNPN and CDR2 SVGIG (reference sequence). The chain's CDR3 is CAWSLRTGLDNYGYTF. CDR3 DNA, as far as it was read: TGTGCCTGGAGCCTACGAACAGGGCTCGATAACTATGGC.

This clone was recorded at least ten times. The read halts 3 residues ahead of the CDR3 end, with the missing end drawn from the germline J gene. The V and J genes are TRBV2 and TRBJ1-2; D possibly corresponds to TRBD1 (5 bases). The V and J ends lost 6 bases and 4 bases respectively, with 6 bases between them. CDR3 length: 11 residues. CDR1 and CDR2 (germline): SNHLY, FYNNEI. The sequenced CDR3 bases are TGTGCCAGCAGAGACAGCTATGGC. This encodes CASRDSYG. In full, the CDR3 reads CASRDSYGYTF.

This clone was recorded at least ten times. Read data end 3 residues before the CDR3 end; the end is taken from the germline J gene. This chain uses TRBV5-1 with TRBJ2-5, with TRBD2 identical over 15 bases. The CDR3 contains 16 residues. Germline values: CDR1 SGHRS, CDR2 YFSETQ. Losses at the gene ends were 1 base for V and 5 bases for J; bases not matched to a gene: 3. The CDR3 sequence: CASSLTGTSGRETQYF. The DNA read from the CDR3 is TGCGCCAGCAGCTTGACCGGGACTAGCGGGAGGGAGACC.

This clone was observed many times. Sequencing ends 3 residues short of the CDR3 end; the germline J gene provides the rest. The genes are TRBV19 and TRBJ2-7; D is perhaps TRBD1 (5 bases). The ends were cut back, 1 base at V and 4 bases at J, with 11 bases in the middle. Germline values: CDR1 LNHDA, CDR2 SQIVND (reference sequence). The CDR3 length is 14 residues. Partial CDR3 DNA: TGTGCCAGTAGTATAGCGTGGCAGGGATACGAG. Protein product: CASSIAWQGYE. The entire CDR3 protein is CASSIAWQGYEQYF.

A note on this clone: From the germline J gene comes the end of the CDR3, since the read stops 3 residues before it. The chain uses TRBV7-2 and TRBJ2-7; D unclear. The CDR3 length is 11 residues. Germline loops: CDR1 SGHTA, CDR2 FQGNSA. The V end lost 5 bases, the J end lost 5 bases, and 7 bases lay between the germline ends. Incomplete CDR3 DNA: TGTGCCAGCAGCCGACAACACGAG. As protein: CASSRQHE. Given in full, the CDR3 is CASSRQHEQYF.

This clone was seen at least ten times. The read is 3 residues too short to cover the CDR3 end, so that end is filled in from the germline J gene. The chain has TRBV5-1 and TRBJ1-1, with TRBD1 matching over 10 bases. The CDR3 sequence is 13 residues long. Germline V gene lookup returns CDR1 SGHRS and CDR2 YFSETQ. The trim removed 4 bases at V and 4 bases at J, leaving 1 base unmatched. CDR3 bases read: TGCGCCAGCAGCAGACAGGGGGCCACTGAA. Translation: CASSRQGATE. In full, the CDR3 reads CASSRQGATEAFF.

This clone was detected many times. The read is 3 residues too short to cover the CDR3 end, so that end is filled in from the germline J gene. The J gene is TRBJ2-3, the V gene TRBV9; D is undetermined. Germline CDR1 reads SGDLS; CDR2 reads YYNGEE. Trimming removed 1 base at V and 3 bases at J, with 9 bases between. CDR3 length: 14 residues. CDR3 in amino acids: CASSVSVATDTQYF. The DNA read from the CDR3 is TGTGCCAGCAGCGTATCGGTAGCAACAGATACG.

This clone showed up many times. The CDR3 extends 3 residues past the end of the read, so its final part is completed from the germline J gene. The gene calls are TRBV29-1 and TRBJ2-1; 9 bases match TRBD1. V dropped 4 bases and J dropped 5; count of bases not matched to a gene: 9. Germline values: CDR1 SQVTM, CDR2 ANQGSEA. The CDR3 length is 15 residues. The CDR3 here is CSVVGTGILDNEQFF. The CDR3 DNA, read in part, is TGCAGCGTTGTTGGGACAGGGATCCTTGACAATGAG.